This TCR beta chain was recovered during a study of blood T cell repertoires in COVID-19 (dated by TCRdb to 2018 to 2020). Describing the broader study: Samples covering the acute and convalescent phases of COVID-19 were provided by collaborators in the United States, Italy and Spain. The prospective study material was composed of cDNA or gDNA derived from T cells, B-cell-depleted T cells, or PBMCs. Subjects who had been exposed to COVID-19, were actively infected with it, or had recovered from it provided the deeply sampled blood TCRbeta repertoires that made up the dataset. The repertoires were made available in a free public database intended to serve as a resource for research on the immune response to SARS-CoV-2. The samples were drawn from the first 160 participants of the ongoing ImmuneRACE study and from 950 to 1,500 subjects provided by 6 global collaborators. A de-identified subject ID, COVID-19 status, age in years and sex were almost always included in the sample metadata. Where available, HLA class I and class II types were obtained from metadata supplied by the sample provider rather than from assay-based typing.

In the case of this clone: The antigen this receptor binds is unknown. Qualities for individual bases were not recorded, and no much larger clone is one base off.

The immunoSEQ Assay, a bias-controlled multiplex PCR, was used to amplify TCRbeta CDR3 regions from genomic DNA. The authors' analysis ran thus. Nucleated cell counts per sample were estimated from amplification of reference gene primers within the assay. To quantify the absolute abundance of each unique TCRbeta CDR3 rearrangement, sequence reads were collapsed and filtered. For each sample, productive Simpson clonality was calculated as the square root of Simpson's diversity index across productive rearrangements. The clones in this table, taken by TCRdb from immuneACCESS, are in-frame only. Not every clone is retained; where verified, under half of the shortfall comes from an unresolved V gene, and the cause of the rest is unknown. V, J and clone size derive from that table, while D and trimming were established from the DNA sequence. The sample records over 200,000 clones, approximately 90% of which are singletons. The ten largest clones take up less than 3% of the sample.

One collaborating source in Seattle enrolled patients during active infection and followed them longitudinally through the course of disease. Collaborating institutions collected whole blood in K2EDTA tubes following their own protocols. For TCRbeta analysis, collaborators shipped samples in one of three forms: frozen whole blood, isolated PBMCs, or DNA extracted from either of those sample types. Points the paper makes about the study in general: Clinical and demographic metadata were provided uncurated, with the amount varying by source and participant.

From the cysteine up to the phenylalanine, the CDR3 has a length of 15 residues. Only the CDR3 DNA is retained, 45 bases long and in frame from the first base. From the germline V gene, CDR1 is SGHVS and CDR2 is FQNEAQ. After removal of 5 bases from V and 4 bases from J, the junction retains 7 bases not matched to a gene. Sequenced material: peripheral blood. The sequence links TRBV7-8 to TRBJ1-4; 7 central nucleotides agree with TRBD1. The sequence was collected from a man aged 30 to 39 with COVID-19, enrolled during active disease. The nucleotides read TGTGCCAGCAGCCCGCCGGGACAGCTTAATGAAAAACTGTTTTTT. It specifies CASSPPGQLNEKLFF.